The rows below give T cell receptor beta chains drawn from one sample of a study of control samples from healthy donors and cancer patients. Method: immunoSEQ multiplex PCR; TCRdb's copy keeps in-frame clones and lacks some. The table has roughly 130,000 clones, under 95% seen once. The sample comprised blood. The receptors were gathered from a young man in good health. CDR3s include the opening cysteine and the closing phenylalanine or tryptophan. The order of the fields is J gene, D gene, clone size, V gene, CDR3 protein, CDR3 DNA. D genes are given only for firm matches. Not every row has a clone size; where given, it reads once, few, many or a size class.

>TRBJ1-4|.|.|TRBV6-4
CASSDRGSGNEKLFF
TGTGCCAGCAGTGACAGGGGTTCTGGTAATGAAAAACTGTTTTTT
>TRBJ1-6|.|.|TRBV3-1/TRBV3-2
CASSQAGGISSPLHF
TGTGCCAGCAGCCAAGCGGGCGGGATCAGCTCACCCCTCCACTTT
>TRBJ1-3|.|.|TRBV11-2
CASSGRQARRGNTIYF
TGTGCCAGCAGCGGGCGACAGGCCCGAAGAGGAAACACCATATATTTT
>TRBJ2-7|TRBD2|.|TRBV6-1
CASSEALAGGNEQYF
TGTGCCAGCAGTGAAGCTTTAGCGGGGGGCAACGAGCAGTACTTC
>TRBJ1-4|.|once|TRBV19
CASSIPYTATNEKLFF
TGTGCCAGTAGTATCCCTTACACTGCAACTAATGAAAAACTGTTTTTT
>TRBJ2-3|.|once|TRBV7-3
CASSSDNTDTQYF
TGTGCCAGCAGCTCAGACAACACAGATACGCAGTATTTT
>TRBJ2-1|.|.|TRBV7-4
CASSFYEQFF
TGTGCCAGCAGCTTCTACGAGCAGTTCTTC
>TRBJ2-3|TRBD2|.|TRBV3-1/TRBV3-2
CASSLRLAGVTDTQYF
TGTGCCAGCAGCCTCAGACTAGCGGGGGTGACAGATACGCAGTATTTT
>TRBJ2-7|TRBD1|.|TRBV10-1
CATSHPGTGTYEQYF
TGCGCCACCTCTCACCCTGGGACAGGGACTTACGAGCAGTACTTC
>TRBJ2-7|.|.|TRBV5-1
CASSLAPDPYEQYF
TGCGCCAGCAGCTTGGCCCCAGACCCCTACGAGCAGTACTTC
>TRBJ2-7|TRBD1|.|TRBV5-1
CASSSGQGSYEQYF
TGCGCCAGCAGCTCCGGACAGGGGAGCTACGAGCAGTACTTC
>TRBJ2-5|.|.|TRBV7-9
CASSLVITGQETQYF
TGTGCCAGCAGCTTAGTTATCACAGGGCAAGAGACCCAGTACTTC
>TRBJ2-2|.|.|TRBV18
CASSPYDSANTGELFF
TGTGCCAGCTCACCCTACGACAGCGCGAACACCGGGGAGCTGTTTTTT
>TRBJ2-3|.|.|TRBV11-1
CASSLGGDTQYF
TGTGCCAGCAGCTTAGGGGGAGATACGCAGTATTTT
>TRBJ1-2|.|.|TRBV5-3
CARSQTESNYGYTF
TGTGCCAGAAGCCAAACAGAAAGCAACTATGGCTACACCTTC
>TRBJ1-1|.|.|TRBV10-3
CAIQGQVNTEAFF
TGTGCCATCCAGGGGCAGGTGAACACTGAAGCTTTCTTT
>TRBJ2-3|.|.|TRBV5-5
CASSPMSRSTDTQYF
TGTGCCAGCAGCCCCATGAGCAGGAGCACAGATACGCAGTATTTT
>TRBJ2-5|TRBD2|.|TRBV6-6
CASSYSTSGHQETQYF
TGTGCCAGCAGTTACTCTACTAGCGGACACCAAGAGACCCAGTACTTC
>TRBJ1-3|.|once|TRBV5-6
CASSSEEGWAGNTIYF
TGTGCCAGCAGCTCCGAGGAGGGTTGGGCTGGAAACACCATATATTTT
>TRBJ1-1|.|.|TRBV2
CASSEAGAGGEAFF
TGTGCCAGCAGTGAGGCAGGCGCGGGTGGTGAAGCTTTCTTT
>TRBJ1-2|.|few|TRBV4-1
CASSHSTGMGGYTF
TGCGCCAGCAGCCACTCGACAGGCATGGGTGGCTACACCTTC
>TRBJ1-1|.|once|TRBV18
CASSPLGFLIGTQNTEAFF
TGTGCCAGCTCACCTTTAGGGTTTCTTATCGGGACTCAGAACACTGAAGCTTTCTTT
>TRBJ1-2|.|.|TRBV7-8
CASSLGGNYGYTF
TGTGCCAGCAGCTTAGGGGGAAACTATGGCTACACCTTC
>TRBJ1-2|TRBD1|.|TRBV6-5
CASTLQGNYGYTF
TGTGCCAGCACCCTACAGGGGAACTATGGCTACACCTTC